This T cell receptor (beta chain) appears in the sequencing data of a study of control samples from healthy donors and cancer patients. V lost 4 bases and J 1 base, leaving 10 bases between the germline ends. CDR1 SEHNR and CDR2 FQNEAQ come from the germline V gene (reference sequence). The CDR3 has 14 residues. Measured with immunoSEQ multiplex PCR; TCRdb has only the in-frame clones, and not every one. The sample spans about 200,000 clones; the ten largest clones claim approximately 2.2%. This TCR was sampled from a woman aged 30 to 39 in good health. Sequenced material: blood. The rearrangement joins TRBV7-9 to TRBJ1-1, with D hard to call. Written as DNA, the CDR3 is TGTGCCAGCAGCTCGCGGGGAGGGAACACTGAAGCTTTCTTT. Its protein product is CASSSRGGNTEAFF.